The clone carrying this TCR beta chain was observed a single time. The germline V and J ends were trimmed by 4 bases and 8 bases, with 8 bases remaining between them. The CDR3 runs 12 residues. Germline V lookup: CDR1 MNHEY, CDR2 SVGAGI. Assay used: immunoSEQ multiplex PCR; TCRdb lists only in-frame clones, some missing. This table has about 360,000 clones, 70% to 90% appearing once. The source of the sample is a study of blood T cell repertoires in COVID-19. The source material was peripheral blood. The gene calls are TRBV6-5 and TRBJ2-2, with D possibly being TRBD2 (5 bases). The receptor's source is a woman aged 55-69 years with COVID-19, enrolled during active disease. The CDR3: CASSLRAGELFF. The CDR3 nucleotides read TGTGCCAGCAGTTTGAGGGCGGGGGAGCTGTTTTTT.